The present TCR beta chain was sequenced within a study of blood T cell repertoires in COVID-19. Study-wide context: Material from acute and convalescent COVID-19 was sourced from the United States, Italy and Spain. T cells, B-cell-depleted T cells, or PBMCs supplied cDNA or gDNA.

The CDR3 is made up of 14 amino acids. Germline V lookup: CDR1 LNHDA, CDR2 SQIVND (reference sequence). V was clipped by 6 bases and J by 4 bases; unmatched bases: 5. Followed over time, Seattle patients had been enrolled while infection was active. Authors' processing steps: Amplification from reference gene primers served as the basis for estimated nucleated cell counts. Repertoires were generated with immunoSEQ multiplex PCR, while TCRdb's copy carries only in-frame clones and drops some. The V and J calls and clone size come from that table; D and trimming were worked out from the DNA. The table includes about 52,000 clones, around 85% detected once.

The origin of this receptor is a woman at least 80 years old with COVID-19, enrolled during active disease. The chain has TRBV19 and TRBJ2-5, with 10 bases fitting TRBD2. The sample taken for sequencing was peripheral blood. In DNA form, the CDR3 reads TGTGCCAGTAGGTCCACTAGCGGGATAGAGACCCAGTACTTC. This gives the protein CASRSTSGIETQYF.